The 9 T cell receptor beta chains in this list originate from one sample, sequenced in a study of cytomegalovirus exposure and HLA in healthy donors. PCR involved 60 Vbeta and 13 Jbeta primers. Sequencing was performed with immunoSEQ multiplex PCR; in TCRdb, only in-frame clones are kept and a portion is missing. The repertoire holds fewer than 200,000 clones, with roughly 79% as singletons. Sequencing used PBMCs. Source of these receptors: a woman aged 45 to 65 in good health and CMV-seronegative.

This clone was seen a handful of times. The chain joins TRBV19 to TRBJ2-1; 12 nucleotides align to TRBD1. With V trimmed by 5 bases and J by 10 bases, 12 bases remained unmatched. Per the germline V gene, CDR1 is LNHDA and CDR2 is SQIVND (reference sequence). The CDR3 is 16 residues long. The CDR3 sequence: CASSVNRDRGRGEQFF. In DNA, the CDR3 is TGTGCCAGTAGTGTTAACCGGGACAGGGGGCGCGGCGAGCAGTTCTTC.

The genes are TRBV7-6 and TRBJ2-7; 11 nucleotides align to TRBD2. Germline V gene sequence: CDR1 SGHVS, CDR2 FNYEAQ. Trimming removed 5 bases from V and 2 bases from J; junction bases left unmatched: 5. There are 15 residues in the CDR3. CDR3 amino acids: CASSGGTSGAYEQYF. The CDR3 DNA is TGTGCCAGCAGCGGAGGGACTAGCGGAGCCTACGAGCAGTACTTC.

V usage is TRBV6-1 and J usage is TRBJ1-1; TRBD1 might be the D (6 bases). Deletions cut 2 bases from V and 4 bases from J, with 20 bases between. Germline CDR1 reads MNHNS; CDR2 reads SASEGT. The CDR3 extends over 17 amino acids. CDR3 sequence: CASSEWWGTTSSTEAFF. CDR3 in DNA: TGTGCCAGCAGTGAATGGTGGGGGACAACCTCATCCACTGAAGCTTTCTTT.

The rearrangement joins TRBV15 to TRBJ1-1, with 11 bases identical to TRBD1. The CDR3 is 16 amino acids. The trim removed 1 base at V and 5 bases at J, leaving 6 bases unmatched. The germline V gene has CDR1 LNHNV and CDR2 YYDKDF (reference sequence). The CDR3 protein is CATSRGTGGAGTEAFF. The CDR3 DNA follows: TGTGCCACCAGCAGAGGGACAGGGGGCGCGGGTACTGAAGCTTTCTTT.

Remarks on this clone: This same CDR3 is encoded by further DNA sequences in the sample. The CDR3, as DNA: TGTGCCAGCAGCTTACGACAGGGCAACTATGGCTACACCTTC. This encodes CASSLRQGNYGYTF. This chain connects TRBV7-2 to TRBJ1-2; 7 bases are a match to TRBD1. V lost 2 bases to trimming and J lost 2 bases; unmatched junction nucleotides: 2. The V gene's germline CDR1 is SGHTA and CDR2 FQGNSA. The length of the CDR3 is 14 residues.

Notes on this clone: This sample includes further DNA sequences coding for the same CDR3. This chain connects TRBV27 to TRBJ2-1, with 8 bases aligning to TRBD2. The germline V gene encodes CDR1 MNHEY and CDR2 SMNVEV (reference sequence). Trimming removed 6 bases from V and 6 bases from J; junction bases left unmatched: 10. CDR3 length equals 15 residues. The CDR3 nucleotides are TGTGCCAGCAGCCCCGGACTAGCACCTCTCAATGAGCAGTTCTTC. Residues: CASSPGLAPLNEQFF.

The genes are TRBV7-8 and TRBJ2-1; D is unclear. Germline CDR1 reads SGHVS; CDR2 reads FQNEAQ. This CDR3 is 14 amino acids long. V was clipped by 1 base and J by 9 bases, with 13 bases between them. For the CDR3, the DNA is TGTGCCAGCAGCTTAGTGATGGTTACGGTTGAGCAGTTCTTC. Residues: CASSLVMVTVEQFF.

The genes are TRBV5-1 and TRBJ2-7, with 7 positions matching TRBD1. Germline V gene sequence: CDR1 SGHRS, CDR2 YFSETQ. The CDR3 spans 15 residues. With V trimmed by 1 base and J by 2 bases, 6 bases remained unmatched. This CDR3 reads CASSLWQGVAYEQYF. CDR3 coding DNA: TGCGCCAGCAGCTTGTGGCAGGGGGTCGCCTACGAGCAGTACTTC. Looking up the rest from reference TRBV5-1 and TRBJ2-7 gives the full variable domain: KAGVTQTPRYLIKTRGQQVTLSCSPISGHRSVSWYQQTPGQGLQFLFEYFSETQRNKGNFPGRFSGRQFSNSRSEMNVSTLELGDSALYLCASSLWQGVAYEQYFGPGTRLTVT.

Details on this clone: The junction does not match germline at one end; this may be a read error. The rearrangement links TRBV7-9 to TRBJ2-2, with TRBD2 identical over 11 bases. The germline gives CDR1 SEHNR, CDR2 FQNEAQ (reference sequence). The CDR3 totals 16 residues. The CDR3 DNA reads as TGTTCCAGCAGCGGGGGGACTAGCGGGAACACCGGGGAGCTGTTTTTT. Protein: CSSSGGTSGNTGELFF.